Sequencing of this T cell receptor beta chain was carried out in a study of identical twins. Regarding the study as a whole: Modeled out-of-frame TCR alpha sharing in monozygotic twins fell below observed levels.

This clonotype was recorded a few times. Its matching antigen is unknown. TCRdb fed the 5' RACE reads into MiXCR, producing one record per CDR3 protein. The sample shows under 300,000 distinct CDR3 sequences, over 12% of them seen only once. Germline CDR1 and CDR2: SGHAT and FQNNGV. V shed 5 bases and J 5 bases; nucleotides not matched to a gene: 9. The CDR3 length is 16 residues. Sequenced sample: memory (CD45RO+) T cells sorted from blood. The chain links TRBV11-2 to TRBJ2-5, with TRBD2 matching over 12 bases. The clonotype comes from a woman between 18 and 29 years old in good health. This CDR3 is CASSPRLAGDRETQYF. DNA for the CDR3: TGTGCCAGCAGCCCCAGACTAGCGGGAGACCGGGAGACCCAGTACTTC.